The T cell receptor (beta chain) described here comes from a study of T-cell reconstitution after alpha-beta-depleted transplantation in children (dated by TCRdb to the mid-2010s). About the investigation overall: T-cell immune reconstitution after TCRalphabeta/CD19-depleted allogeneic hematopoietic cell transplantation in children was quantitatively tracked in the study by means of TCR repertoire profiling. Points the paper makes about the study in general: In some patients, high TCRbeta diversity at day 60 was attributed to recipient T cells and intrathymic progenitors that had survived conditioning. The apparently early recovery of alphabetaT-cell counts about two months after transplant reportedly depended on only several hundred rapidly expanded clones that came from non-depleted graft cells. Over the following months the frequencies of hyperexpanded clones went down, and after one year T-cell counts and TCRbeta diversity were mostly credited to newly produced T cells.

CDR1 and CDR2, per the germline V gene, are ENHRY and SYGVKD. The CDR3 goes from the cysteine to the phenylalanine over 14 residues. The CDR3 DNA has 42 bases and is translated from base 1. After removal of 7 bases from V and 5 bases from J, the junction retains 5 bases not matched to a gene. With regard to this clonotype: Its antigen is currently not known. This may be a read error: a much more frequent sequence differs by one nucleotide.

Library prep was done by PCR. The data were produced on an Illumina HiSeq 2500. TCR library preparation used molecular barcoding, with unique molecular identifiers applied to normalize quantification of the TCRbeta repertoire. TCRdb reworked the public reads: Q25 trimming with fastp, MiXCR clone assembly, productive beta chains retained. Every CDR3 protein is listed once, alongside the most common genes and DNA of its rows. Across this sample there are a few hundred thousand distinct CDR3 sequences, with under 14% seen only once. Together, the top ten hold around 20% of the sample. The intended sense of this specimen's treatment or condition label: allogeneic hematopoietic cell transplantation with graft depleted of TCRalphabeta T cells and CD19 B cells. The transplant recipients were children given TCRalphabeta/CD19-depleted allogeneic hematopoietic cell grafts.

Rearrangement joined TRBV10-3 to TRBJ2-1; 10 nucleotides in the junction match TRBD2. This TCR was sampled from a male patient between 2 and 15 years old who had a stem cell transplant for chronic granulomatous disease, so the T cells may come from the graft donor. The sample was peripheral blood, taken 180 days after TCRalphabeta/CD19-depleted stem cell transplant. This receptor carries the CDR3 CAINIAGGNNEQFF. The nucleotides read TGTGCCATCAATATAGCGGGAGGCAACAATGAGCAGTTCTTC.